This TCR beta chain was profiled in a study of cytomegalovirus exposure and HLA in healthy donors. The PCR used 60 Vbeta and 13 Jbeta primers. Measured with immunoSEQ multiplex PCR; TCRdb has only the in-frame clones, and not every one. In the table there are about 130,000 clones, more than 75% of which are singletons. The CDR3 loop spans 14 amino acids. Unmatched junction bases numbered 4, after V lost 4 bases and J lost 6 bases. The germline V gene encodes CDR1 SGHRS and CDR2 YFSETQ. This TCR was sampled from a female donor in good health and CMV-seronegative. This chain links TRBV5-1 with TRBJ2-7; 13 positions agree with TRBD2. The material sequenced was PBMCs. Here the CDR3 DNA reads TGCGCCAGCAGCATGACTAGCGGGAGGTTCGAGCAGTACTTC. Its translation is CASSMTSGRFEQYF.